The rows below give T cell receptor beta chains drawn from one sample of a study of T cell repertoires in ileal Crohn's disease. Data came from immunoSEQ multiplex PCR; TCRdb stores just in-frame clones and leaves some out. Among approximately 13,000 clones listed, approximately 70% were seen once. Material for sequencing was ileal tissue. The receptor set was obtained from an adult with Crohn's disease. Both conserved end residues are part of each CDR3. D genes are given only for firm matches. Not every row has a clone size; where given, it reads once, few, many or a size class.

. | TRBJ2-7 | TRBV7-3 | . | TGTGCCAGCAGCCCGCGACAGGGAGGGGAGCAGTACTTC | CASSPRQGGEQYF
once | TRBJ1-4 | TRBV15 | . | TGTGCCACCAGCAGAACAGGACAGTTTGTTGCAACTAATGAAAAACTGTTTTTT | CATSRTGQFVATNEKLFF
few | TRBJ2-5 | TRBV2 | . | TGTGCCAGCAGACTAGAGGGAAACCAGTACTTC | CASRLEGNQYF
. | TRBJ1-2 | TRBV9 | . | TGTTCTGGGGAATCTAACTATGGCTACACCTTC | CSGESNYGYTF
. | TRBJ2-7 | TRBV6-1 | . | TGTGCCAGCAGTGAAGGTTATAGGGGCGGCTACGAGCAGTACTTC | CASSEGYRGGYEQYF
. | TRBJ2-7 | TRBV19 | TRBD2 | TGTGCCAGTAGTATGAGTAGCGGGGGATACGAGCAGTACTTC | CASSMSSGGYEQYF
. | TRBJ2-1 | TRBV11-2 | TRBD2 | TGTGCCAGCAGCTCAGAAAATAGCGGGGGGGCGGATAATGAGCAGTTCTTC | CASSSENSGGADNEQFF
few | TRBJ2-1 | TRBV30 | . | TGTGCCTGGAGTGTAGGCACGTACCTCTACAATGAGCAGTTCTTC | CAWSVGTYLYNEQFF
. | TRBJ2-7 | TRBV5-1 | . | TGCGCCAGCAGCCAGGATACCTACGAGCAGTACTTC | CASSQDTYEQYF
. | TRBJ1-2 | TRBV18 | . | TGTGCCAGCTCACCACCGTCAGTGGCTAACTATGGCTACACCTTC | CASSPPSVANYGYTF
. | TRBJ2-2 | TRBV25-1 | TRBD1 | TGTGCCAGCAGTGAGATAGGGACAGGGTACACCGGGGAGCTGTTTTTT | CASSEIGTGYTGELFF
. | TRBJ1-2 | TRBV6-4 | TRBD1 | TGTGCCAGCAGTGTGAATCCAGGGGGAGGCTATGGCTACACCTTC | CASSVNPGGGYGYTF
. | TRBJ1-3 | TRBV28 | . | TGTGCCAGCAGTCCCCCATGGGGATCTGGAAACACCATATATTTT | CASSPPWGSGNTIYF
few | TRBJ1-1 | TRBV13 | . | TGTGCCAGCAGCTTAGGGAGCACTTCGAACACTGAAGCTTTCTTT | CASSLGSTSNTEAFF
. | TRBJ2-3 | TRBV2 | . | TGTGCCAGCAAAAAGGGGCCTCTTTCAGATACGCAGTATTTT | CASKKGPLSDTQYF
few | TRBJ1-5 | TRBV28 | TRBD1 | TGTGCCAGCAGCGTAATATGGACAGGGAGCAATCAGCCCCAGCATTTT | CASSVIWTGSNQPQHF
. | TRBJ1-5 | TRBV28 | . | TGTGCCAGCAGTTTTCGACAGACTCATCAGCCCCAGCATTTT | CASSFRQTHQPQHF
. | TRBJ2-2 | TRBV15 | TRBD2 | TGTGCCACCAACCCGGGACTAGCGGGGGGGCTAACCGGGGAGCTGTTTTTT | CATNPGLAGGLTGELFF
. | TRBJ2-5 | TRBV28 | . | TGTGCCAGCAGCCTAGCCGGGACTTCCCAAGAGACCCAGTACTTC | CASSLAGTSQETQYF
. | TRBJ1-5 | TRBV11-2 | . | TGTGCCAGCAGCCTGAACAGGGATGCAGGTCAGCCCCAGCATTTT | CASSLNRDAGQPQHF
. | TRBJ1-1 | TRBV9 | . | TGTGCCAGCAGCAAAGGTCTTAACACTGAAGCTTTCTTT | CASSKGLNTEAFF
. | TRBJ2-2 | TRBV5-1 | TRBD1 | TGCGCCAGCAGCCAGGGGGCCCAGAACACCGGGGAGCTGTTTTTT | CASSQGAQNTGELFF
. | TRBJ2-1 | TRBV18 | . | TGTGCCAGCTCACCTCAGAGGGGGGTAAACAATGAGCAGTTCTTC | CASSPQRGVNNEQFF
once | TRBJ1-2 | TRBV27 | . | TGTGCCAGCAGTCGGCGTGGGGCTAACTATGGCTACACCTTC | CASSRRGANYGYTF
. | TRBJ2-1 | TRBV4-2 | TRBD2 | TGTGCCAGCAGCCAAGATCAAGATAGCGGGGGGCTCACCCCATACAATGAGCAGTTCTTC | CASSQDQDSGGLTPYNEQFF
. | TRBJ1-4 | TRBV19 | . | TGTGCCAGTAGTAACTACAGGGATGGTAATGAAAAACTGTTTTTT | CASSNYRDGNEKLFF